This is a list of T cell receptor beta chains from one sample in a study of blood T cell repertoires in COVID-19. The protocol was immunoSEQ multiplex PCR, while the TCRdb copy is restricted to in-frame clones and leaves out a portion. The sample yields over 100,000 clones, 84% seen once. The specimen sequenced was peripheral blood. The receptors come from a woman aged 80 or over with active or convalescent COVID-19. CDR3s include the opening cysteine and the closing phenylalanine or tryptophan. Each record gives: clone size, J gene, D gene, V gene, CDR3 DNA, CDR3 protein. A D gene is named only where the DNA matches it firmly. A row's size may be missing; if present it is once, few, many or a size class.

-,TRBJ1-5,-,TRBV7-2,TGTGCCAGCAGCTTAGGAGGTTTACAGCCCCAGCATTTT,CASSLGGLQPQHF
-,TRBJ2-7,TRBD2,TRBV7-8,TGTGCCAGCAGCTTAGTCGACGGGAGGGGCGGGGAGCAGTACTTC,CASSLVDGRGGEQYF
-,TRBJ2-1,-,TRBV5-1,TGCGCCAGCAGCCGGACAAGGAATGAGCAGTTCTTC,CASSRTRNEQFF
-,TRBJ1-6,-,TRBV5-4,TGTGCCAGCAGCCCACCCTCGGCAGGAGGCCCCTATAATTCACCCCTCCACTTT,CASSPPSAGGPYNSPLHF
-,TRBJ2-1,-,TRBV12-2,TGTGCAACCTATTTTGGGAGACCTAGCGGGAGGGCCCTTGAGCAGTTCTTC,CATYFGRPSGRALEQFF
few,TRBJ2-1,TRBD2,TRBV4-2,TGTGCCAGCAGCCAAGCTATTCTTAGCGGGTCTTACAATGAGCAGTTCTTC,CASSQAILSGSYNEQFF
-,TRBJ2-7,TRBD1,TRBV7-3,TGTGCCAGCAGCCCCGGGACAGGGGTATACGAGCAGTACTTC,CASSPGTGVYEQYF
-,TRBJ1-5,-,TRBV19,TGTGCCAGTAGTATATACCGGACAGCTAGCAATCAGCCCCAGCATTTT,CASSIYRTASNQPQHF
-,TRBJ2-1,-,TRBV10-1,TGCGCCAGCAGCAAAAGCGAGAGATTCTACAATGAGCAGTTCTTC,CASSKSERFYNEQFF
-,TRBJ1-4,-,TRBV5-4,TGTGCCAGCAGCGCCCTTGGGGCGTCGAATGAAAAACTGTTTTTT,CASSALGASNEKLFF
-,TRBJ2-1,-,TRBV9,TGTGCCAGCAGCGCCGTCAATGAGCAGTTCTTC,CASSAVNEQFF
-,TRBJ2-1,TRBD2,TRBV6-4,TGTGCCAGCACCAAGCTAGCGGGAACCTACAATGAGCAGTTCTTC,CASTKLAGTYNEQFF
-,TRBJ2-4,-,TRBV28,TGTGCCAGCAGCCCGACGTCCGGGATCCACATTCAGTACTTC,CASSPTSGIHIQYF
-,TRBJ2-7,-,TRBV7-3,TGTGCCAGCAGCTTAGGGGGCGCCAGCTACGAGCAGTACTTC,CASSLGGASYEQYF
few,TRBJ2-2,TRBD2,TRBV3-1/TRBV3-2,TGTGCCAGCAGGACTAGCGGGAGGGCCCCGAACACCGGGGAGCTGTTTTTT,CASRTSGRAPNTGELFF
-,TRBJ2-7,-,TRBV29-1,TGCAGCGTTGCCCTAGGTTTCTACGAGCAGTACTTC,CSVALGFYEQYF
once,TRBJ2-5,-,TRBV6-5,TGTGCCAGCAGTTACGGGGGACAAGTACAAGAGACCCAGTACTTC,CASSYGGQVQETQYF
-,TRBJ2-2,TRBD1,TRBV19,TGTGCCAGTAGTTTAGGACAGGGTGGGTACACCGGGGAGCTGTTTTTT,CASSLGQGGYTGELFF
-,TRBJ1-1,-,TRBV5-5,TGTGCCAGCAGCGTGACAGCCGCAGCCGTCCACCCCCAAGCTTTCTTT,CASSVTAAAVHPQAFF
few,TRBJ2-1,-,TRBV2,TGTGCCAGCCGCCAGGGGCAGTACAATGAGCAGTTCTTC,CASRQGQYNEQFF
-,TRBJ2-1,-,TRBV11-2,TGTGCCAGCAGCGGTAAATTGGACTTCTACAATGAGCAGTTCTTC,CASSGKLDFYNEQFF
once,TRBJ2-1,-,TRBV7-2,TGTGCCAGCAGCTTATCCCAGGGTTCCAATGAGCAGTTCTTC,CASSLSQGSNEQFF
-,TRBJ1-1,-,TRBV29-1,TGCAGCGCCTCCAAAGTGGGACAACCTGAAGCTTTCTTT,CSASKVGQPEAFF
-,TRBJ1-3,-,TRBV27,TGTGCCAGCAGTTTCACGGGTGGAAACACCATATATTTT,CASSFTGGNTIYF
-,TRBJ2-7,-,TRBV28,TGTGCCAGCAGTACGGTAGCGCCCTACGAGCAGTACTTC,CASSTVAPYEQYF
-,TRBJ1-1,-,TRBV11-2,TGTGCCAGCAGCCCCTGGGCAGGGGCAGGAACTGAAGCTTTCTTT,CASSPWAGAGTEAFF
-,TRBJ1-3,-,TRBV27,TGTGCCAGCAGTACCGCAGGGGCCCAAGGAAACACCATATATTTT,CASSTAGAQGNTIYF
-,TRBJ1-4,-,TRBV7-6,TGTGCCAGCAGCCCCCACGGGTCGGGAGAAAAACTGTTTTTT,CASSPHGSGEKLFF
-,TRBJ1-6,-,TRBV30,TGTGCCTGGAAGGTAGGGGCTGGTACACCCCTCCACTTT,CAWKVGAGTPLHF
-,TRBJ2-5,TRBD2,TRBV7-9,TGTGCCAGCAGCACCAGACTAGCGGGATGGGTTGAAGAGACCCAGTACTTC,CASSTRLAGWVEETQYF
few,TRBJ2-2,TRBD2,TRBV7-3,TGTGCCAGCAGCTTATCGCGGGAGTCAACCGGGGAGCTGTTTTTT,CASSLSRESTGELFF
-,TRBJ2-1,-,TRBV7-6,TGTGCCAGCAGCTTAGTAGCTTACAATGAGCAGTTCTTC,CASSLVAYNEQFF
-,TRBJ1-2,TRBD1,TRBV23-1,TGCGCCAGCAGTCAATCTCTTCCAGGGGGCGCGAAAGGCTACACCTTC,CASSQSLPGGAKGYTF
-,TRBJ2-5,-,TRBV7-9,TGTGCCAGCAGCTTAGCGAGGAGGGGATTGGAGACCCAGTACTTC,CASSLARRGLETQYF
-,TRBJ1-1,-,TRBV7-9,TGTGCCAGCAGCTTAGATACAGGGTGGACTGAAGCTTTCTTT,CASSLDTGWTEAFF
-,TRBJ2-7,TRBD1,TRBV23-1,TGCGCCAGCAGTCCCGGGACAGGCTACGAGCAGTACTTC,CASSPGTGYEQYF
-,TRBJ1-2,-,TRBV19,TGTGCCAGTAGTACCCAGCGGAGTAACTATGGCTACACCTTC,CASSTQRSNYGYTF
-,TRBJ2-3,TRBD1,TRBV2,TGTGCCAGCGATGCAGGGGGTGTTGCAGATACGCAGTATTTT,CASDAGGVADTQYF
-,TRBJ2-1,TRBD1,TRBV19,TGTGCCAGTAGTATGAGGACAGGCTCCAATGAGCAGTTCTTC,CASSMRTGSNEQFF
few,TRBJ1-4,-,TRBV19,TGTGCCAGTAGTAACTGGCAGGGTAATGAAAAACTGTTTTTT,CASSNWQGNEKLFF
-,TRBJ1-5,-,TRBV12-3/TRBV12-4,TGTGCCAGCAGTCGCCCAGGGCCCCAGCATTTT,CASSRPGPQHF
few,TRBJ1-2,TRBD1,TRBV9,TGTGCCAGCAGCAGCAGTAAACAGGGGTATGATGGCTACACCTTC,CASSSSKQGYDGYTF
-,TRBJ2-7,TRBD2,TRBV5-1,TGCGCCAGCAGCCCTTTCGGACTAGCGGGAGCGGGCGAGCAGTACTTC,CASSPFGLAGAGEQYF
once,TRBJ2-3,TRBD2,TRBV5-6,TGTGCCAGCAGCTTTTCCGGGACTAGCGGCACAGATACGCAGTATTTT,CASSFSGTSGTDTQYF
few,TRBJ2-7,TRBD1,TRBV7-9,TGTGCCAGCCTGGGACAGGGGGATTACGAGCAGTACTTC,CASLGQGDYEQYF